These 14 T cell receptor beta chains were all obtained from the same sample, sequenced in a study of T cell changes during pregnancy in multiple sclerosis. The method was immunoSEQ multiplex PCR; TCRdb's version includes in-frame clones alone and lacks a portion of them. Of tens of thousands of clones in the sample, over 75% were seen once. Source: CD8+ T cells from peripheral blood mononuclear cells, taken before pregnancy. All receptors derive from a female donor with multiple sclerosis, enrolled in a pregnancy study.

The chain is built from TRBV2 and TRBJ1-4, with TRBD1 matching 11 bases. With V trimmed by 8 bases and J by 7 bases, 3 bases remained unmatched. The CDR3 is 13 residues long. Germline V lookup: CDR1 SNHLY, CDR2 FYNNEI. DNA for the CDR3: TGTGCCAGCCGGGACAGGGGGGGTGAAAAACTGTTTTTT. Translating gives CASRDRGGEKLFF.

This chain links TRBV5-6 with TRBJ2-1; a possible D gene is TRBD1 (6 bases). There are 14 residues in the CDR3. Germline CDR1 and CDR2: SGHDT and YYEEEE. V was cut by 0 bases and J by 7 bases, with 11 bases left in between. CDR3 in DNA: TGTGCCAGCAGCTTGGGGACAGTGGGGAATGAGCAGTTCTTC. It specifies CASSLGTVGNEQFF.

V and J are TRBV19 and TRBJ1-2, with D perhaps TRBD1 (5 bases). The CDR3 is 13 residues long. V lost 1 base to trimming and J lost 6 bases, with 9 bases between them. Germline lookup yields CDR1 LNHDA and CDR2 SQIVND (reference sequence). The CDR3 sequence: CASSIGGADGYTF. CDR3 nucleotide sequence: TGTGCCAGTAGTATAGGGGGCGCAGATGGCTACACCTTC.

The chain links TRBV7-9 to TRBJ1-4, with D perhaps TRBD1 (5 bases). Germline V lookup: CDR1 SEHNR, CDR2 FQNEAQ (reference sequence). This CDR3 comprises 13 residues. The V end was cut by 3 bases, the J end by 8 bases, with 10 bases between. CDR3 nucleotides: TGTGCCAGCAGCTTCAGCGGGGGAGAAAAACTGTTTTTT. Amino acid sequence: CASSFSGGEKLFF.

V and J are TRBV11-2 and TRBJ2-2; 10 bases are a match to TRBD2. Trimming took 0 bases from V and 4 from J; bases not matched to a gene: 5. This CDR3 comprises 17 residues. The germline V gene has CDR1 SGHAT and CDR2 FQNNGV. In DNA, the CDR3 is TGTGCCAGCAGCTTAGAAGCGGGGGGGCCTGGCACCGGGGAGCTGTTTTTT. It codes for CASSLEAGGPGTGELFF.

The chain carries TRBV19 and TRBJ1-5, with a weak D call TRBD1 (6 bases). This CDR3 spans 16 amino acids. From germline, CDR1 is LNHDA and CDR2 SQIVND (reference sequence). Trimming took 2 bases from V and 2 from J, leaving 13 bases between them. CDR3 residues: CASSILRGQGNQPQHF. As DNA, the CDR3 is TGTGCCAGTAGTATATTGCGGGGGCAAGGCAATCAGCCCCAGCATTTT.

In nucleotides, the CDR3 is TGTGCCAGCAGCCCGCTCGATGCGGGGGCGGACGGCTACACCTTC. Protein sequence: CASSPLDAGADGYTF. J is TRBJ1-2 and V is TRBV7-8; D may be TRBD1 (6 bases). V was clipped by 5 bases and J by 8 bases, with 21 bases between them. From germline, CDR1 is SGHVS and CDR2 FQNEAQ. The CDR3 is 15 amino acids.

The CDR3, as DNA: TGTGCCAGCAGCTTAGAAGCCGTAGGCGGGGGAGTCGACAATGAGCAGTTCTTC. Protein: CASSLEAVGGGVDNEQFF. The chain has TRBV7-8 and TRBJ2-1; TRBD2 aligns across 7 bases. The germline CDR1 and CDR2 sequences are SGHVS and FQNEAQ. The V segment lost 1 base and the J segment 5 bases; nucleotides outside the gene matches: 14. The CDR3 runs 18 residues.

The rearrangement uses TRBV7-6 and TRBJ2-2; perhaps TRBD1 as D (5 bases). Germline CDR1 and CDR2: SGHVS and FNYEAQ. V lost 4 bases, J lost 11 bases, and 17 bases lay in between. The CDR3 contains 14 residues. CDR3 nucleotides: TGTGCCAGCAGCTCGGACGATGCGGACACCGAGCTGTTTTTT. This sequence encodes CASSSDDADTELFF.

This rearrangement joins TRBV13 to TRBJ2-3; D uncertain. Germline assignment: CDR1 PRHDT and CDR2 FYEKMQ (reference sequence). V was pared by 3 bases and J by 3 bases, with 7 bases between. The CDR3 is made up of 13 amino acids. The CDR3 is CASSFPGTDTQYF. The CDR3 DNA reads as TGTGCCAGCAGCTTCCCCGGGACAGATACGCAGTATTTT. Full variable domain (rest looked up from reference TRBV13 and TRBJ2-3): AAGVIQSPRHLIKEKRETATLKCYPIPRHDTVYWYQQGPGQDPQFLISFYEKMQSDKGSIPDRFSAQQFSDYHSELNMSSLELGDSALYFCASSFPGTDTQYFGPGTRLTVL.

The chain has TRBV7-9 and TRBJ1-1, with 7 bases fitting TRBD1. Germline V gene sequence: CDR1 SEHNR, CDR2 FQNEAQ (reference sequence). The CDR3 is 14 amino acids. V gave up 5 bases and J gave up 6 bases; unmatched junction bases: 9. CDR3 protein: CASSEGASIAEAFF. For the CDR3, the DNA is TGTGCCAGCAGCGAGGGGGCTTCTATCGCTGAAGCTTTCTTT.

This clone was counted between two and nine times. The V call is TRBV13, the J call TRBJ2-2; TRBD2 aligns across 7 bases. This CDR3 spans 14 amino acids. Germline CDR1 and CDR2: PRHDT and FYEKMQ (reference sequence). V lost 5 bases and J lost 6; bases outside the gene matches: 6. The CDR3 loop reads CASSPGLGPGELFF. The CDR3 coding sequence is TGTGCCAGCAGCCCAGGACTAGGGCCCGGGGAGCTGTTTTTT.

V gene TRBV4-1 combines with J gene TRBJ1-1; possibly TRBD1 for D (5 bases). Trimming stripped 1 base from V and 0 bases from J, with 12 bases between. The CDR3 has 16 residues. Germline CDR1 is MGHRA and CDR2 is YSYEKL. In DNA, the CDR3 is TGCGCCAGCAGCCAAGTAGTTGGGGGGATGAACACTGAAGCTTTCTTT. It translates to CASSQVVGGMNTEAFF.

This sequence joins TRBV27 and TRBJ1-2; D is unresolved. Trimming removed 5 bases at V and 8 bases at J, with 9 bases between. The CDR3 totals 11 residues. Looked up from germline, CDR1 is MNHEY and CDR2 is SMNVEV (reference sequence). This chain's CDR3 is CASSPGLGYTF. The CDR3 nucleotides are TGTGCCAGCAGTCCCGGTTTAGGCTACACCTTC.